This entry lists 21 T cell receptor beta chains sequenced from one sample in a study of blood T cell repertoires in COVID-19. Clones were sequenced by immunoSEQ multiplex PCR, and TCRdb holds only the in-frame ones, with some missing. There are fewer than 500,000 clones in the sample; over 75% occur only once, and around 0.91% lies in the top ten. Sequenced input: PBMCs or T cells enriched from blood (not recorded which). These receptors were obtained from a woman aged 25-40 years with acute COVID-19.

The rearrangement joins TRBV7-2 to TRBJ2-3, with 7 positions matching TRBD2. CDR3 length: 14 residues. Germline V gene lookup returns CDR1 SGHTA and CDR2 FQGNSA. The ends lost 4 bases at V and 6 bases at J; junction bases unmatched: 7. CDR3 in DNA: TGTGCCAGCAGCTCCCCTCGACTAGCCGATACGCAGTATTTT. This gives the protein CASSSPRLADTQYF. Combining the CDR3 with reference TRBV7-2 and TRBJ2-3 gives the whole variable domain GAGVSQSPSNKVTEKGKDVELRCDPISGHTALYWYRQSLGQGLEFLIYFQGNSAPDKSGLPSDRFSAERTGGSVSTLTIQRTQQEDSAVYLCASSSPRLADTQYFGPGTRLTVL.

Remarks on this clone: Other DNA sequences in this specimen translate into the identical CDR3. This chain uses TRBV11-2 with TRBJ1-1; no reliable D call. The CDR3 contains 13 residues. With 3 bases removed from V and 3 bases from J, the gap between germline ends came to 8 bases. Germline CDR1 is SGHAT and CDR2 is FQNNGV. CDR3 coding DNA: TGTGCCAGCAGCTTGAGGGTGGACACTGAAGCTTTCTTT. Protein sequence: CASSLRVDTEAFF.

This clone appeared once. CDR3 nucleotides: TGCGCCAGCAGCCCTCTTAACTCCTACGAGCAGTACTTC. This codes for CASSPLNSYEQYF. V is TRBV4-1 and J is TRBJ2-7; D is uncertain. V was cut by 4 bases and J by 0 bases, with 7 bases left in between. There are 13 residues in the CDR3. The germline gives CDR1 MGHRA, CDR2 YSYEKL.

There are a few counts of this clone. V usage is TRBV28 and J usage is TRBJ2-7, with D tentatively TRBD2 (6 bases). This CDR3 region has 15 residues. Germline assignment: CDR1 MDHEN and CDR2 SYDVKM. V lost 3 bases and J lost 6, with 18 bases in between. The CDR3 DNA sequence: TGTGCCAGCAGTTTGGCGGGGCTGGGGATGGGCGAGCAGTACTTC. This sequence encodes CASSLAGLGMGEQYF.

In DNA form, the CDR3 reads TGTGCCAGCAGTGATTCCGGGAGCAATCAGCCCCAGCATTTT. It translates to CASSDSGSNQPQHF. The chain carries TRBV25-1 and TRBJ1-5; D uncertain. V shed 3 bases and J shed 1 base, with 7 bases lying between them. This CDR3 contains 14 residues. The germline gives CDR1 MGHDK, CDR2 SYGVNS.

The chain uses TRBV11-2 and TRBJ2-3, with D possibly matching TRBD2 (6 bases). CDR3 length: 17 residues. CDR1 and CDR2 (germline): SGHAT, FQNNGV. V was pared by 5 bases and J by 4 bases, with 22 bases between. The CDR3 bases are TGTGCCAGCAGCCCCTACCCCCGGGGGATCGGGCCAGATACGCAGTATTTT. It codes for CASSPYPRGIGPDTQYF.

This clone has more than one count but fewer than ten. The gene calls are TRBV3-1 (or the pseudogene TRBV3-2) and TRBJ1-4; 9 bases map to TRBD1. Germline V gene sequence: CDR1 LGHDT, CDR2 YNNKEL (reference sequence). Trimming took 0 bases from V and 0 from J; bases not matched to a gene: 5. The CDR3 runs to 18 residues. The CDR3 bases are TGTGCCAGCAGCCAAGATCGTGGACAGGGGACAACTAATGAAAAACTGTTTTTT. Protein product: CASSQDRGQGTTNEKLFF.

V usage is TRBV7-6 and J usage is TRBJ2-7; tentative D call: TRBD1 (6 bases). Germline V gene sequence: CDR1 SGHVS, CDR2 FNYEAQ. V was pared by 5 bases and J by 6 bases, with 11 bases between. The CDR3 length is 12 residues. This chain's CDR3 is CASSPNRVEQYF. The CDR3 DNA follows: TGTGCCAGCAGCCCCAACAGGGTCGAGCAGTACTTC. Variable domain in full (rest from reference TRBV7-6 and TRBJ2-7): GAGVSQSPRYKVTKRGQDVALRCDPISGHVSLYWYRQALGQGPEFLTYFNYEAQQDKSGLPNDRFSAERPEGSISTLTIQRTEQRDSAMYRCASSPNRVEQYFGPGTRLTVT.

The chain has TRBV13 and TRBJ2-7; TRBD2 agrees at 13 bases. Losses at the gene ends were 6 bases for V and 2 bases for J; bases not matched to a gene: 4. Germline CDR1 reads PRHDT; CDR2 reads FYEKMQ (reference sequence). The CDR3 is 15 amino acids. CDR3 in amino acids: CASRGTSGAAYEQYF. The CDR3 DNA reads TGTGCCAGCAGGGGGACTAGCGGGGCCGCCTACGAGCAGTACTTC.

The CDR3, as DNA: TGTGCCAGCAGTAAACAAAGCGATGAGCAGTTCTTC. This translates into CASSKQSDEQFF. The J gene is TRBJ2-1, the V gene TRBV6-2 or TRBV6-3, with D hard to call. The V end was cut by 5 bases, the J end by 8 bases, with 10 bases between. CDR1 is MNHEY and CDR2 is SVGEGT in the germline V gene. This CDR3 has 12 amino acids.

Here the CDR3 DNA reads TGTGCCAGCAGCGTAGACCAGGGCACTGAAGCTTTCTTT. Amino acids: CASSVDQGTEAFF. This rearrangement joins TRBV9 to TRBJ1-1; maybe TRBD1 (5 bases). Trimming shortened V by 0 bases and J by 4 bases, and 7 bases separated the two germline ends. Germline V gene sequence: CDR1 SGDLS, CDR2 YYNGEE. The CDR3 runs 13 residues.

The chain combines TRBV18 with TRBJ1-5; tentatively, D is TRBD1 (6 bases). The CDR3 covers 15 residues. The V end lost 6 bases, the J end lost 7 bases, and 19 bases lay between the germline ends. Looked up from germline, CDR1 is KGHSH and CDR2 is LQKENI. The CDR3 DNA follows: TGTGCCAGCTCTCCATGGGGGGGCCTGGGGCAGCCCCAGCATTTT. Translated: CASSPWGGLGQPQHF.

The chain carries TRBV7-2 and TRBJ1-1; 7 positions agree with TRBD1. Germline CDR1 is SGHTA and CDR2 is FQGNSA. The CDR3 has 14 residues. V shed 5 bases, J shed 7 bases, and the junction held 10 bases outside the gene matches. The CDR3 here is CASSREGTALEAFF. Written as DNA, the CDR3 is TGTGCCAGCAGCAGAGAAGGGACAGCTCTTGAAGCTTTCTTT.

On this clone itself: Other nucleotide sequences in the sample specify the same CDR3. This chain connects TRBV5-1 to TRBJ2-3; D is unresolved. V shed 0 bases and J shed 0 bases, with 5 bases lying between them. CDR3 length: 14 amino acids. Germline-derived CDR1 and CDR2 are SGHRS and YFSETQ. The CDR3, as DNA: TGCGCCAGCAGCTTGGACTCCAGCACAGATACGCAGTATTTT. This translates into CASSLDSSTDTQYF.

This chain uses TRBV7-7 with TRBJ2-2; the match to TRBD2 covers 10 bases. J lost 3 bases, V lost 5 bases, and 6 bases had no gene match. This CDR3 contains 16 residues. In germline, CDR1 is SSHAT, CDR2 FNYEAQ (reference sequence). In DNA, the CDR3 is TGTGCCAGCAGCCCCAGGACTAGCGGACACACCGGGGAGCTGTTTTTT. Its translation: CASSPRTSGHTGELFF.

V and J are TRBV4-1 and TRBJ2-7; 7 bases agree with TRBD1. Germline values: CDR1 MGHRA, CDR2 YSYEKL. The CDR3 contains 14 residues. Trimming took 4 bases from V and 6 from J; bases not matched to a gene: 9. This CDR3 is CASSPRTGDLEQYF. The CDR3, as DNA: TGCGCCAGCAGCCCGCGGACAGGAGATCTCGAGCAGTACTTC.

The chain combines TRBV30 with TRBJ1-6; 9 bases match TRBD1. V shed 5 bases and J 3 bases; nucleotides not matched to a gene: 8. Germline CDR1 and CDR2: GTSNPN and SVGIG (reference sequence). The CDR3 loop spans 16 amino acids. The CDR3 coding sequence is TGTGCCTGGTGGTATGAGGGACAGGGCTATAATTCACCCCTCCACTTT. It yields the protein CAWWYEGQGYNSPLHF.

The J gene is TRBJ1-2, the V gene TRBV18; TRBD1 aligns across 8 bases. Germline trimming cut 4 bases from V and 4 bases from J; bases unmatched to any gene: 5. CDR1 KGHSH and CDR2 LQKENI come from the germline V gene. The CDR3 is 14 amino acids. This chain's CDR3 is CASSLLGQGYGYTF. CDR3 in DNA: TGTGCCAGCTCACTACTAGGACAGGGCTATGGCTACACCTTC.

CDR3 nucleotide sequence: TGTGCCAGCAGCCCCCAGGTTGATACGCAGTATTTT. It encodes CASSPQVDTQYF. The chain employs TRBV6-2 or TRBV6-3 and TRBJ2-3; D gene uncertain. This CDR3 has 12 amino acids. Germline V lookup: CDR1 MNHEY, CDR2 SVGEGT. The V end lost 6 bases, the J end lost 6 bases, and 10 bases lay between the germline ends.

The chain carries TRBV30 and TRBJ2-4, with 7 bases that match TRBD2. The V and J ends lost 1 base and 0 bases, in that order; junction bases with no gene match: 0. Germline V CDR1 and CDR2: GTSNPN, SVGIG (reference sequence). This CDR3 contains 14 residues. DNA of the CDR3: TGTGCCTGGAGTGGGGGGGGAGCCAAAAACATTCAGTACTTC. It is translated as CAWSGGGAKNIQYF.

This chain links TRBV7-3 with TRBJ1-1; D gene ambiguous. V shed 5 bases and J shed 1 base, with 8 bases lying between them. Per germline, CDR1 SGHTA and CDR2 FQGTGA. CDR3 length: 13 residues. The CDR3 is CASSAHPNTEAFF. The CDR3 DNA sequence: TGTGCCAGCAGCGCACACCCGAACACTGAAGCTTTCTTT.